These 20 T cell receptor beta chains came from one sample sequenced in a study of T cell repertoires in cytomegalovirus infection. Their cognate antigens are unknown. MiXCR was run by TCRdb on the reads, yielding one entry per CDR3 protein. The sample shows around 900,000 distinct CDR3 sequences, around 29% of them seen only once. This specimen was cultured CD8+ T cells from PBMCs, taken from culture after CMV antigen stimulation. The origin of the receptors is a human donor in good health (CMV status not recorded). Some clones in this sample may be carry-over from other donors' samples.

This chain links TRBV6-6 with TRBJ2-5, with D maybe TRBD2 (5 bases). The CDR3 sequence is 15 residues long. CDR1 and CDR2 (germline): MNHNY, SVGAGI (reference sequence). The ends were cut back, 4 bases at V and 4 bases at J, with 16 bases in the middle. The CDR3 spells CASSSYPLVVETQYF. The CDR3 DNA reads TGTGCCAGCAGTTCCTACCCACTAGTGGTAGAGACCCAGTACTTC.

This clonotype was found a few times. The genes are TRBV19 and TRBJ2-1; TRBD2 agrees at 8 bases. Per the germline V gene, CDR1 is LNHDA and CDR2 is SQIVND (reference sequence). V lost 3 bases and J lost 0; bases outside the gene matches: 4. CDR3 length: 16 amino acids. The CDR3 coding sequence is TGTGCCAGTAGTATCGGCGGGGGGTACTCCTACAATGAGCAGTTCTTC. Translating gives CASSIGGGYSYNEQFF.

The chain uses TRBV19 and TRBJ2-1; 8 nucleotides line up with TRBD1. Germline V lookup: CDR1 LNHDA, CDR2 SQIVND (reference sequence). With V trimmed by 7 bases and J by 4 bases, 9 bases remained unmatched. The CDR3 has 15 amino acids. CDR3 sequence (DNA): TGTGCCAGTACCCAGGGGGCCACAAGGTACAATGAGCAGTTCTTC. Translating it yields CASTQGATRYNEQFF.

In its sample, this clonotype was seen a few times. CDR3 DNA sequence: TGTGCCAGCAGCGTGGGTAAAGGGGAGAGCAATCAGCCCCAGCATTTT. It encodes CASSVGKGESNQPQHF. The chain couples TRBV9 to TRBJ1-5; D possibly corresponds to TRBD1 (5 bases). There are 16 residues in the CDR3. The V end was cut by 2 bases, the J end by 1 base, with 13 bases between. Per germline, CDR1 SGDLS and CDR2 YYNGEE.

There are many counts of this clonotype. The chain combines TRBV7-2 with TRBJ1-6, with TRBD1 matching over 7 bases. Germline CDR1 and CDR2: SGHTA and FQGNSA. V dropped 5 bases and J dropped 5; count of bases not matched to a gene: 9. The length of the CDR3 is 16 residues. The CDR3 spells CASSTSRQGDNSPLHF. CDR3 coding DNA: TGTGCCAGCAGCACCTCCCGACAGGGCGATAATTCACCCCTCCACTTT. Looking up the rest from reference TRBV7-2 and TRBJ1-6 gives the full variable domain: GAGVSQSPSNKVTEKGKDVELRCDPISGHTALYWYRQSLGQGLEFLIYFQGNSAPDKSGLPSDRFSAERTGGSVSTLTIQRTQQEDSAVYLCASSTSRQGDNSPLHFGNGTRLTVT.

The chain couples TRBV27 to TRBJ2-2; D call uncertain. The V gene's germline CDR1 is MNHEY and CDR2 SMNVEV (reference sequence). This CDR3 has 17 residues. The germline V and J ends were trimmed by 5 bases and 0 bases, with 16 bases remaining between them. The CDR3 here is CASSLSVTVANTGELFF. Here the CDR3 DNA reads TGTGCCAGCAGTCTCTCGGTGACGGTCGCGAACACCGGGGAGCTGTTTTTT.

The V call is TRBV27, the J call TRBJ2-5, with D perhaps matching TRBD2 (6 bases). The CDR3 contains 13 residues. V was trimmed by 6 bases and J by 5 bases, leaving 13 bases between them. Per germline, CDR1 MNHEY and CDR2 SMNVEV (reference sequence). CDR3 sequence reads: CASRELAFETQYF. In DNA form, the CDR3 reads TGTGCCAGCAGGGAGCTAGCGTTTGAGACCCAGTACTTC.

Only one count was recorded for this clonotype. As DNA, the CDR3 is TGCGCCAGCAGCCAAGTGACAGGGTCAGGTTCACCCCTCCACTTT. Its protein product is CASSQVTGSGSPLHF. The rearrangement links TRBV4-1 to TRBJ1-6, with TRBD1 matching over 7 bases. V was pared by 1 base and J by 9 bases, with 6 bases of the junction left unmatched. The CDR3 is 15 residues long. Germline-derived CDR1 and CDR2 are MGHRA and YSYEKL.

The rearrangement uses TRBV6-5 and TRBJ1-1; D not certain. Trimming shortened V by 2 bases and J by 1 base, and 14 bases separated the two germline ends. The CDR3 is 16 amino acids. Germline loops: CDR1 MNHEY, CDR2 SVGAGI. CDR3 region: CASSYLPGPRNTEAFF. The CDR3 nucleotides are TGTGCCAGCAGTTACCTGCCGGGTCCTCGGAACACTGAAGCTTTCTTT.

The chain employs TRBV2 and TRBJ1-3; D is ambiguous. This CDR3 region has 15 residues. V was trimmed by 0 bases and J by 0 bases, leaving 6 bases between them. In germline, CDR1 is SNHLY, CDR2 FYNNEI. CDR3 nucleotides: TGTGCCAGCAGTGAAGCTCCCGGCTCTGGAAACACCATATATTTT. As protein: CASSEAPGSGNTIYF.

This chain links TRBV6-6 with TRBJ1-2, with 9 positions matching TRBD1. The V segment lost 10 bases and the J segment 4 bases; nucleotides outside the gene matches: 10. In germline, CDR1 is MNHNY, CDR2 SVGAGI (reference sequence). The CDR3 is 14 amino acids. This CDR3 is CATGLDRGIYGYTF. The CDR3 DNA reads TGTGCCACCGGCCTAGACAGGGGGATCTATGGCTACACCTTC.

Concerning this clonotype: A far larger clone lies a single base away; this is likely a read error. DNA for the CDR3: TGTGCCAGCAGCTTAAGGAACACCGGGGAGCCGTTTTTT. The encoded protein is CASSLRNTGEPFF. J is TRBJ2-2 and V is TRBV7-8, with a weak D call TRBD2 (5 bases). Germline assignment: CDR1 SGHVS and CDR2 FQNEAQ. The CDR3 contains 13 residues.

This sequence joins TRBV4-1 and TRBJ2-1; 7 positions match TRBD2. The ends lost 1 base at V and 5 bases at J; junction bases unmatched: 5. The CDR3 consists of 15 residues. Germline values: CDR1 MGHRA, CDR2 YSYEKL. The CDR3 is CASSQGWGGNNEQFF. The CDR3 DNA is TGCGCCAGCAGCCAAGGTTGGGGGGGAAACAATGAGCAGTTCTTC.

The rearrangement uses TRBV10-3 and TRBJ2-7; 8 bases map to TRBD1. The CDR3 has 17 residues. Germline CDR1 is ENHRY and CDR2 is SYGVKD. Trimming cost V 3 bases and J 4 bases; bases outside gene matches: 14. CDR3 nucleotide sequence: TGTGCCATCAGTGACCCCCAAAACGGACAGGGACTTTACGAGCAGTACGTC. It codes for CAISDPQNGQGLYEQYV.

This clonotype was recorded a few times. The chain recombines TRBV12-3 or TRBV12-4 with TRBJ2-7, with 9 bases fitting TRBD1. The V gene end was trimmed by 4 bases and the J gene end by 1 base; junction bases not matched to a gene: 5. The CDR3 covers 15 residues. CDR3 coding DNA: TGTGCCAGCAGTTCACGGACAGGGGTATCCTACGAGCAGTACTTC. Its translation: CASSSRTGVSYEQYF.

In this sample, this clonotype turned up a few times. In DNA form, the CDR3 reads TGTGCCAGCAGCTCCCCGTCCGGGGTAACTAATGAAAAACTGTTTTTT. Amino acids: CASSSPSGVTNEKLFF. The V and J genes are TRBV7-6 and TRBJ1-4; D unclear. CDR1 SGHVS and CDR2 FNYEAQ come from the germline V gene. The CDR3 has 16 residues. V shed 4 bases and J shed 1 base, with 13 bases lying between them.

In this sample, this clonotype turned up many times. This chain uses TRBV7-8 with TRBJ2-7, with D possibly matching TRBD2 (6 bases). CDR1 and CDR2 from the germline V gene are SGHVS and FQNEAQ. The germline V and J ends were trimmed by 3 bases and 0 bases, with 15 bases remaining between them. This CDR3 comprises 16 residues. The DNA for the CDR3 is TGTGCCAGCAGCTTTTATCGGAGGGCCGTCTCCTACGAGCAGTACTTC. This codes for CASSFYRRAVSYEQYF.

The chain joins TRBV29-1 to TRBJ2-5; D may be TRBD2 (6 bases). The germline CDR1 and CDR2 sequences are SQVTM and ANQGSEA. Trimming took off 3 bases at V and 5 bases at J, with 16 bases between the two ends. The CDR3 sequence is 14 residues long. The CDR3 nucleotides read TGCAGCGTTGAGAGGAGGGAGGAGGGCGAGACCCAGTACTTC. As protein: CSVERREEGETQYF. The whole variable domain, filled in from reference TRBV29-1 and TRBJ2-5, reads SAVISQKPSRDICQRGTSLTIQCQVDSQVTMMFWYRQQPGQSLTLIATANQGSEATYESGFVIDKFPISRPNLTFSTLTVSNMSPEDSSIYLCSVERREEGETQYFGPGTRLLVL.

As DNA, the CDR3 is TGCGCCAGCAGCCAGGAAGAGAGGGCAGGGGTTAATGGCTACACCTTC. Amino acid sequence: CASSQEERAGVNGYTF. The rearrangement joins TRBV4-1 to TRBJ1-2; weak D call: TRBD1 (6 bases). The CDR3 contains 16 residues. Germline lookup yields CDR1 MGHRA and CDR2 YSYEKL. Trimming pared 3 bases from V and 6 bases from J, leaving 20 bases between.

The gene calls are TRBV13 and TRBJ2-1; TRBD2 agrees at 11 bases. Germline V gene lookup returns CDR1 PRHDT and CDR2 FYEKMQ (reference sequence). The length of the CDR3 is 17 residues. V lost 4 bases, J lost 3 bases, and 8 bases stayed unmatched. The CDR3 nucleotides read TGTGCCAGCAGCTCAGGACTAGCGGGCAGTATCTACAATGAGCAGTTCTTC. Translating gives CASSSGLAGSIYNEQFF.